This T cell receptor (beta chain) emerged from a study of OX40 agonist ivuxolimab in advanced cancers. The overall study: It was ivuxolimab, an agonistic anti-OX40 (CD134) antibody, that patients were treated with. Age averaged around 60 years (range about 23 to 80), and roughly 80% were male. Three patients, one with hepatocellular carcinoma and two with cutaneous melanoma, responded partially.

Only in-frame clones appear in the TCRdb table, and some are missing; sequencing was by immunoSEQ multiplex PCR. The sample includes more than 65,000 clones, 75% to 95% of them seen just once. V lost 0 bases and J 0 bases, leaving 18 bases between the germline ends. This CDR3 region has 19 residues. Germline V gene lookup returns CDR1 LNHNV and CDR2 YYDKDF (reference sequence). The timepoints at which blood was sampled were baseline, cycle 4 day 1, and cycle 7 day 1. The chain joins TRBV15 to TRBJ1-3; perhaps TRBD1 as D (6 bases). The sequence was obtained from an adult with an advanced solid tumor such as melanoma, head and neck, liver or kidney cancer. The source was CD4+ or CD8+ T cells sorted from blood, collected in a trial of the OX40 agonist ivuxolimab. The chain's CDR3 is CATSRDGLPGHFSGNTIYF. CDR3 bases: TGTGCCACCAGCAGAGATGGGCTGCCGGGACACTTCTCTGGAAACACCATATATTTT.